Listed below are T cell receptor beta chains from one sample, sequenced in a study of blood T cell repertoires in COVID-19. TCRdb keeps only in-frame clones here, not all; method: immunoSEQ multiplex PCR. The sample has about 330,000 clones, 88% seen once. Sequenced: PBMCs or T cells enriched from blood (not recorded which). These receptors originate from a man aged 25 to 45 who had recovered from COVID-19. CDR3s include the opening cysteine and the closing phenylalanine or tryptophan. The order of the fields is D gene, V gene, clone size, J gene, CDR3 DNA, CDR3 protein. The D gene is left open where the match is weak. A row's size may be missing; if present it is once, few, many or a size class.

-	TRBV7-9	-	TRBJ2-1	TGTGCCAGCAGCTCCGAGACAGCGAACTCCTACAATGAGCAGTTCTTC	CASSSETANSYNEQFF
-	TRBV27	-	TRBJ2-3	TGTGCCAGCAGTTTATCGATCACAGGGAGGGGTACGCAGTATTTT	CASSLSITGRGTQYF
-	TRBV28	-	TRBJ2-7	TGTGCCAGCAGTTTCCCCCCATGGGGGGATTCCTACGAGCAGTACTTC	CASSFPPWGDSYEQYF
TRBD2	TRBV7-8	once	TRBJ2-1	TGTGCCAGCAGCCCACTAGCGGGGGGATTGGGTGAGCAGTTCTTC	CASSPLAGGLGEQFF
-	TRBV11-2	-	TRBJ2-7	TGTGCCAGCAGCTTAGACGGAGCGGGGACATACGAGCAGTACTTC	CASSLDGAGTYEQYF
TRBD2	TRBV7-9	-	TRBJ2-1	TGTGCCAGCAGCTTCGGGGAGGGCATCTACAATGAGCAGTTCTTC	CASSFGEGIYNEQFF
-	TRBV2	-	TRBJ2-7	TGTGCCAGCAGTCAATGGGGAAGGGGGTACGAGCAGTACTTC	CASSQWGRGYEQYF
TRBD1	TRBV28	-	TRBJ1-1	TGTGCCAGCAGAGAACAAAGGGGGCCGCAGACTGAAGCTTTCTTT	CASREQRGPQTEAFF
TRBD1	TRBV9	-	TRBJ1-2	TGTGCCAGCAGCGTCGACAGGGCTTTACCCTATGGCTACACCTTC	CASSVDRALPYGYTF
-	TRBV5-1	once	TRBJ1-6	TGCGCCAGCAGCTTACAAGTCCCAGATTCACCCCTCCACTTT	CASSLQVPDSPLHF
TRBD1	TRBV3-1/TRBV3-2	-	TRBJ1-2	TGTGCCAGCAGCCCCGGACAGGGAAGCGGGTGGGACTATGGCTACACCTTC	CASSPGQGSGWDYGYTF
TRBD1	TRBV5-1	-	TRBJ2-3	TGCGCCAGCAGCTTACTGGACAGGGGCGCCCCAGATACGCAGTATTTT	CASSLLDRGAPDTQYF
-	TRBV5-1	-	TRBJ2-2	TGCGCCAGCAGCTTGGGGCTAGTAGGCGGGGAGCTGTTTTTT	CASSLGLVGGELFF
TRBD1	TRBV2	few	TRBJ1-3	TGTGCCAGCAGTTTTGGACAGGGATCTGGAAACACCATATATTTT	CASSFGQGSGNTIYF
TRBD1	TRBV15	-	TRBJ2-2	TGTGCCACCACACCAAAGACAGGGGGGAACACCGGGGAGCTGTTTTTT	CATTPKTGGNTGELFF
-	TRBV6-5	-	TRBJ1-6	TGTGCCAGCAGTAATACAGGGAGAAATTCACCCCTCCACTTT	CASSNTGRNSPLHF
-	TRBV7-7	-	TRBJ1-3	TGTGCCAGCAGCCTTACGGTTAGGGGCGGTGGTGGAAACACCATATATTTT	CASSLTVRGGGGNTIYF
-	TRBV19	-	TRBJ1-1	TGTGCCAATAGTATCGAAAGAGCGGGTCTCACTGAAGCTTTCTTT	CANSIERAGLTEAFF
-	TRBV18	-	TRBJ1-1	TGTGCCAGCTCATCGAAAGGGGGCACTGAAGCTTTCTTT	CASSSKGGTEAFF